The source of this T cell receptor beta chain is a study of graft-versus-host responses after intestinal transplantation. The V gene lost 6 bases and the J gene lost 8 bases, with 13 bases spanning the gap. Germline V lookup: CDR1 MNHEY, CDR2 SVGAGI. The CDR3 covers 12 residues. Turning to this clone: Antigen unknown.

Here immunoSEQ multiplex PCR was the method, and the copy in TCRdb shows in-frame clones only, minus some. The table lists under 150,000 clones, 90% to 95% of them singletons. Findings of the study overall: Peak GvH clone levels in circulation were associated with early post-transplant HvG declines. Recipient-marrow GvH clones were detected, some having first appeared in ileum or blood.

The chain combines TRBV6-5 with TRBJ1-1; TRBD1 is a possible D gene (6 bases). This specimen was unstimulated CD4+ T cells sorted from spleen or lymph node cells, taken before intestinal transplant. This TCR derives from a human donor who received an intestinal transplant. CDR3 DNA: TGTGCCAGCAGCCCGAGAGGGGGGGAAGCTTTCTTT. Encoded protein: CASSPRGGEAFF.